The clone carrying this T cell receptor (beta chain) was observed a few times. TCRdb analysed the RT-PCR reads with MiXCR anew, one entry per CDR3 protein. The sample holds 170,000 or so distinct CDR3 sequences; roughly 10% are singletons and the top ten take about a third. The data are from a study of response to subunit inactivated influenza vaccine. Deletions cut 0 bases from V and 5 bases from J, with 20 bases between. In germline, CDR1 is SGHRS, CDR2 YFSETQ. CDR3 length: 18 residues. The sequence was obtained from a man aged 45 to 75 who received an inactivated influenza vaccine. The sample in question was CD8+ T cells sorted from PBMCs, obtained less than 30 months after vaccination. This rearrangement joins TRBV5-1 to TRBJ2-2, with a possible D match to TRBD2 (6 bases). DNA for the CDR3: TGCGCCAGCAGCTTGGGATGGCAGGGAGGATTCGTAACCGGGGAGCTGTTTTTT. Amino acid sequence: CASSLGWQGGFVTGELFF.